One TCR beta chain is described in this entry. V shed 5 bases, J shed 5 bases, and the junction held 6 bases outside the gene matches. The CDR3 runs 16 residues. Germline-derived CDR1 and CDR2 are SGHTA and FQGNSA. These data are taken from a study of blood T cell repertoires in COVID-19. Generated by immunoSEQ multiplex PCR, the TCRdb table keeps only in-frame clones and is missing some. The data show 75,000 to 95,000 clones, with about 82% seen just once and 3% to 3.5% held by the top ten. The V gene is TRBV7-2, the J gene TRBJ2-5; TRBD2 matches 15 bases. The material sequenced was peripheral blood. The origin of this receptor is a man in his fifties or sixties with acute or convalescent COVID-19. The CDR3 sequence is CASSRTSGRGLETQYF. CDR3 bases: TGTGCCAGCAGCCGGACTAGCGGGAGGGGGCTGGAGACCCAGTACTTC. Full variable domain (outside the CDR3, taken from reference TRBV7-2 and TRBJ2-5): GAGVSQSPSNKVTEKGKDVELRCDPISGHTALYWYRQSLGQGLEFLIYFQGNSAPDKSGLPSDRFSAERTGGSVSTLTIQRTQQEDSAVYLCASSRTSGRGLETQYFGPGTRLLVL.